A single sample gave rise to the 26 T cell receptor beta chains below, sequenced in a study of T-cell memory formation after mild COVID-19. TCRdb processed the 5' RACE reads anew with MiXCR; each CDR3 protein has one entry. The repertoire holds approximately 270,000 distinct CDR3 sequences, with around 15% as singletons. Sequencing used PBMCs or a T cell subset sorted from them (not recorded which). The source of these receptors is a man younger than 35 who had mild COVID-19 (a few samples of this study predate the infection). Cell type and time point are not known.

The chain employs TRBV7-2 and TRBJ1-1, with 8 bases lining up with TRBD1. The CDR3 is 14 residues long. Unmatched junction bases numbered 4, after V lost 1 base and J lost 6 bases. Germline loops: CDR1 SGHTA, CDR2 FQGNSA. This CDR3 reads CASSLGTGRPEAFF. The DNA of the CDR3 is TGTGCCAGCAGCTTAGGGACAGGGCGGCCTGAAGCTTTCTTT.

This clonotype has a count of ten or more. The chain is built from TRBV6-5 and TRBJ2-2; no clear D gene. V gave up 2 bases and J gave up 5 bases, with 15 bases separating them. There are 16 residues in the CDR3. Germline-derived CDR1 and CDR2 are MNHEY and SVGAGI. CDR3 nucleotides: TGTGCCAGCAGTTACCAGGCGCCGCTACGGACCGGGGAGCTGTTTTTT. It codes for CASSYQAPLRTGELFF.

This chain uses TRBV20-1 with TRBJ1-1; D perhaps matches TRBD1 (6 bases). The CDR3 loop spans 13 amino acids. Germline lookup yields CDR1 DFQATT and CDR2 SNEGSKA (reference sequence). V was cut by 5 bases and J by 4 bases, with 14 bases left in between. The chain's CDR3 is CSAQNPGATEAFF. CDR3 sequence (DNA): TGCAGTGCTCAAAATCCAGGGGCCACTGAAGCTTTCTTT.

This chain joins TRBV29-1 and TRBJ1-5; 7 bases agree with TRBD1. This CDR3 spans 13 amino acids. CDR1 and CDR2 (germline): SQVTM, ANQGSEA. V lost 6 bases to trimming and J lost 7 bases; unmatched junction nucleotides: 9. The CDR3 sequence is CSVRLTGNQPQHF. The CDR3 region has the DNA TGCAGCGTCCGATTGACAGGGAACCAGCCCCAGCATTTT. The whole variable domain, filled in from reference TRBV29-1 and TRBJ1-5, reads SAVISQKPSRDICQRGTSLTIQCQVDSQVTMMFWYRQQPGQSLTLIATANQGSEATYESGFVIDKFPISRPNLTFSTLTVSNMSPEDSSIYLCSVRLTGNQPQHFGDGTRLSIL.

This clonotype has more than one count but fewer than ten. The CDR3 spells CASSEAGYGYTF. The CDR3 bases are TGTGCCAGCAGTGAAGCGGGGTATGGCTACACCTTC. The chain couples TRBV2 to TRBJ1-2; D is unresolved. Trimming left V 0 bases short and J 5 bases short, with 4 bases between. Germline CDR1 is SNHLY and CDR2 is FYNNEI. This CDR3 region has 12 residues.

At least ten counts were recorded for this clonotype. V is TRBV25-1 and J is TRBJ1-1; no clear D. The ends were cut back, 5 bases at V and 1 base at J, with 11 bases in the middle. Germline V gene data show CDR1 as MGHDK and CDR2 as SYGVNS. The CDR3 has 14 residues. The CDR3 DNA reads as TGTGCCAGCAGTCCCTGGACGGGGAACACTGAAGCTTTCTTT. It encodes CASSPWTGNTEAFF.

This rearrangement joins TRBV6-5 to TRBJ2-2; no definite D call. Trimming took off 9 bases at V and 3 bases at J, with 8 bases between the two ends. This CDR3 contains 12 residues. Germline assignment: CDR1 MNHEY and CDR2 SVGAGI. The CDR3 loop reads CASQSDTGELFF. CDR3 nucleotides: TGTGCCAGTCAGTCCGACACCGGGGAGCTGTTTTTT.

This clonotype was counted between two and nine times. The chain links TRBV7-2 to TRBJ1-3; 7 bases line up with TRBD1. The J segment lost 3 bases and the V segment lost 4 bases, leaving 3 bases of the junction unmatched. The CDR3 totals 14 residues. In germline, CDR1 is SGHTA, CDR2 FQGNSA. This CDR3 is CASSYRQGGNTIYF. The CDR3 DNA is TGTGCCAGCAGCTATAGACAGGGTGGAAACACCATATATTTT.

The sample holds many counts of this clonotype. The V gene is TRBV13, the J gene TRBJ1-1, with D tentatively TRBD1 (5 bases). The CDR3 runs to 15 residues. Germline V gene data show CDR1 as PRHDT and CDR2 as FYEKMQ (reference sequence). The V end lost 0 bases, the J end lost 5 bases, and 13 bases lay between the germline ends. The CDR3 DNA reads TGTGCCAGCAGCTTAGGGGCTGGGGGAGTAACTGAAGCTTTCTTT. It yields the protein CASSLGAGGVTEAFF.

This clonotype was observed a handful of times. The rearrangement uses TRBV6-2 or TRBV6-3 and TRBJ2-5, with 12 bases fitting TRBD2. V lost 6 bases, J lost 4 bases, and 6 bases stayed unmatched. CDR1 MNHEY and CDR2 SVGEGT come from the germline V gene. The CDR3 is made up of 15 amino acids. DNA of the CDR3: TGTGCCAGCAGCCGACTAGCGGGGGCCGGAGAGACCCAGTACTTC. It specifies CASSRLAGAGETQYF.

This clonotype turned up a few times. The rearrangement uses TRBV5-6 and TRBJ2-3; D not certain. Trimming removed 4 bases from V and 0 bases from J, with 12 bases in between. This CDR3 is 15 amino acids long. Germline V gene lookup returns CDR1 SGHDT and CDR2 YYEEEE. DNA for the CDR3: TGTGCCAGCAGCCCGCCTTCGGGTAGCACAGATACGCAGTATTTT. It translates to CASSPPSGSTDTQYF.

J is TRBJ1-6 and V is TRBV20-1; possibly TRBD1 for D (5 bases). CDR1 DFQATT and CDR2 SNEGSKA come from the germline V gene (reference sequence). The CDR3 covers 14 residues. V lost 3 bases, J lost 10 bases, and 16 bases lay in between. Here the CDR3 DNA reads TGCAGTGCTAGTATCGGAGGGGAGGGGTCACCCCTCCACTTT. This codes for CSASIGGEGSPLHF.

The chain combines TRBV5-6 with TRBJ1-1; D is undetermined. Germline values: CDR1 SGHDT, CDR2 YYEEEE. The CDR3 has 14 amino acids. Trimming cost V 0 bases and J 2 bases, with 8 bases left between them. CDR3 loop: CASSLAIYNTEAFF. The CDR3 DNA sequence: TGTGCCAGCAGCTTGGCCATATATAACACTGAAGCTTTCTTT.

The gene calls are TRBV7-2 and TRBJ2-7, with TRBD2 identical over 7 bases. V shed 8 bases, J shed 2 bases, and the junction held 6 bases outside the gene matches. In germline, CDR1 is SGHTA, CDR2 FQGNSA. This CDR3 region has 13 residues. CDR3 protein: CASLASGTYEQYF. The CDR3 DNA is TGTGCCAGCCTCGCTAGCGGAACCTACGAGCAGTACTTC.

The sample holds a few counts of this clonotype. The CDR3 loop reads CASSQDQGRQFPYGYTF. The CDR3 coding sequence is TGCGCCAGCAGCCAAGATCAGGGGAGACAGTTCCCTTATGGCTACACCTTC. The rearrangement links TRBV4-3 to TRBJ1-2, with TRBD1 as a possible D gene (6 bases). The CDR3 is made up of 17 amino acids. CDR1 and CDR2 (germline): LGHNA, YSLEER. Trimming removed 0 bases at V and 5 bases at J, with 19 bases between.

The rearrangement uses TRBV15 and TRBJ2-7; no clear D. Germline V gene data show CDR1 as LNHNV and CDR2 as YYDKDF (reference sequence). The CDR3 covers 13 residues. Trimming left V 0 bases short and J 5 bases short, with 8 bases between. The CDR3 here is CATSRDGVDEQYV. DNA of the CDR3: TGTGCCACCAGCAGAGATGGGGTCGACGAGCAGTACGTC.

The chain links TRBV4-2 to TRBJ2-5, with D hard to call. Germline lookup yields CDR1 LGHNA and CDR2 YNFKEQ. V was shortened by 2 bases and J by 3 bases, with 7 bases between the two germline ends. This CDR3 region has 13 residues. CDR3 region: CASSQPSEETQYF. The CDR3, as DNA: TGTGCCAGCAGCCAACCTTCTGAAGAGACCCAGTACTTC.

The V and J genes are TRBV4-2 and TRBJ2-3, with 13 bases aligning to TRBD2. Germline trimming cut 4 bases from V and 7 bases from J; bases unmatched to any gene: 8. The CDR3 consists of 16 residues. Germline V gene lookup returns CDR1 LGHNA and CDR2 YNFKEQ. CDR3 nucleotide sequence: TGTGCCAGCAGCCTCAGAACTAGCGGGGGGGCACATACGCAGTATTTT. Translating gives CASSLRTSGGAHTQYF.

In its sample, this clonotype was seen many times. The gene calls are TRBV7-2 and TRBJ1-2; 8 nucleotides agree with TRBD1. The V and J ends lost 1 base and 8 bases, in that order; junction bases with no gene match: 6. The CDR3 loop spans 14 amino acids. CDR1 is SGHTA, CDR2 FQGNSA, per germline. CDR3 region: CASSLGQGARGYTF. DNA for the CDR3: TGTGCCAGCAGCTTAGGCCAGGGGGCGCGGGGCTACACCTTC.

This clonotype has only a few counts. This CDR3 reads CASTGGGGKEQFF. In DNA, the CDR3 is TGCGCCAGCACTGGCGGGGGGGGGAAAGAGCAGTTCTTC. J is TRBJ2-1 and V is TRBV10-2; 9 nucleotides line up with TRBD2. The germline CDR1 and CDR2 sequences are WSHSY and SAAADI. The CDR3 has 13 residues. With 7 bases clipped from V and 10 bases from J, the junction kept 8 bases outside the gene matches.

The CDR3 nucleotides are TGCAGTGCTACGCCCTCTGAGGGGGCAGGGCAGCCCCAGCATTTT. This translates into CSATPSEGAGQPQHF. The chain employs TRBV20-1 and TRBJ1-5; 7 bases fit TRBD1. The CDR3 spans 15 residues. Germline loops: CDR1 DFQATT, CDR2 SNEGSKA (reference sequence). The ends lost 4 bases at V and 7 bases at J; junction bases unmatched: 13.

The genes are TRBV20-1 and TRBJ1-2; D gene uncertain. The V gene's germline CDR1 is DFQATT and CDR2 SNEGSKA (reference sequence). Trimming took off 0 bases at V and 1 base at J, with 12 bases between the two ends. The CDR3 runs to 15 residues. For the CDR3, the DNA is TGCAGTGCTAGAGATTCAAGGGCGGGTAACTATGGCTACACCTTC. It yields the protein CSARDSRAGNYGYTF.

The DNA for the CDR3 is TGTGCCAGCAGTTACGGGACTAGCGTCAATGAGCAGTTCTTC. Translation gives CASSYGTSVNEQFF. The chain combines TRBV6-5 with TRBJ2-1; 10 bases are a match to TRBD2. The CDR3 has 14 amino acids. The junction had 1 base not matched to a gene; V was cut back by 2 bases and J by 6 bases. Germline lookup yields CDR1 MNHEY and CDR2 SVGAGI.

V gene TRBV12-3 or TRBV12-4 combines with J gene TRBJ2-1, with TRBD2 matching over 10 bases. J was trimmed by 3 bases and V by 1 base; bases with no gene match: 15. CDR3 size: 20 residues. DNA for the CDR3: TGTGCCAGCAGTTTAGGGCGCAGGGTGTCTAGCGGGGGCAACTACAATGAGCAGTTCTTC. It yields the protein CASSLGRRVSSGGNYNEQFF.

This chain uses TRBV5-1 with TRBJ1-2, with TRBD1 identical over 10 bases. This CDR3 region has 14 residues. Germline V gives CDR1 SGHRS, CDR2 YFSETQ. The V segment lost 4 bases and the J segment 3 bases; nucleotides outside the gene matches: 3. Here the CDR3 reads CASSEGTGDYGYTF. DNA of the CDR3: TGCGCCAGCAGCGAGGGGACAGGGGACTATGGCTACACCTTC.

This clonotype was found many times. One junction end does not reproduce the germline sequence, and a read error may be involved. This rearrangement joins TRBV5-1 to TRBJ2-3; unclear D gene. This CDR3 region has 12 residues. Germline CDR1 SGHRS, CDR2 YFSETQ. CDR3 DNA sequence: TGTGCCAGCAGCTTAGGTGCAGATACGCAGTATTTT. This encodes CASSLGADTQYF.